The 19 T cell receptor beta chains given below trace back to one sample, sequenced in a study of cytomegalovirus exposure and HLA in healthy donors. Vbeta (60) and Jbeta (13) primers were used in the PCR. Clones were read by immunoSEQ multiplex PCR, and TCRdb kept only the in-frame ones, dropping some. This sample has over 100,000 clones, with roughly 65% found just once. The specimen was PBMCs. Receptors originate from a man between 40 and 49 years old in good health and CMV-seropositive.

The chain is built from TRBV6-1 and TRBJ1-4; a possible D gene is TRBD1 (6 bases). CDR3 length: 15 residues. Germline values: CDR1 MNHNS, CDR2 SASEGT. The germline V and J ends were trimmed by 5 bases and 8 bases, with 18 bases remaining between them. CDR3 nucleotide sequence: TGTGCCAGCAGTTCTCGACAAGGGGGATACGAAAAACTGTTTTTT. Encoded protein: CASSSRQGGYEKLFF.

J is TRBJ2-1 and V is TRBV19, with 12 bases fitting TRBD2. The CDR3 is 16 residues long. The germline gives CDR1 LNHDA, CDR2 SQIVND (reference sequence). V shed 8 bases and J 2 bases; nucleotides not matched to a gene: 7. CDR3 protein: CASWGRTSGAYNEQFF. DNA for the CDR3: TGTGCCAGTTGGGGAAGGACTAGCGGGGCCTACAATGAGCAGTTCTTC.

This clone was detected only a few times. The chain uses TRBV23-1 and TRBJ2-5; tentatively, D is TRBD2 (6 bases). TRBV23-1 is an ORF for which the function is uncertain. CDR3 length: 17 residues. V was cut by 3 bases and J by 3 bases, with 20 bases left in between. CDR3 nucleotides: TGCGCCAGCAGTCACCCAGTGGGGAGGCCCCAGAAAGAGACCCAGTACTTC. This codes for CASSHPVGRPQKETQYF.

The V gene is TRBV7-3, the J gene TRBJ2-3; TRBD2 aligns across 10 bases. The CDR3 is 17 residues long. From germline, CDR1 is SGHTA and CDR2 FQGTGA. V dropped 1 base and J dropped 7; count of bases not matched to a gene: 11. The CDR3 sequence is CASSLMPPASGSYTQYF. CDR3 DNA sequence: TGTGCCAGCAGCTTAATGCCCCCGGCTAGCGGGAGTTATACGCAGTATTTT.

The gene calls are TRBV29-1 and TRBJ2-3; D perhaps matches TRBD2 (6 bases). This CDR3 comprises 13 residues. Germline assignment: CDR1 SQVTM and CDR2 ANQGSEA. The V gene lost 8 bases and the J gene lost 0 bases, with 12 bases spanning the gap. Here the CDR3 reads CSIPRGSTDTQYF. The CDR3 DNA reads as TGCAGCATTCCCCGGGGGAGCACAGATACGCAGTATTTT.

The rearrangement uses TRBV30 and TRBJ2-7; 11 bases match TRBD2. V trimming: 1 base; J trimming: 11 bases; junction bases outside the gene matches: 7. Germline V gene data show CDR1 as GTSNPN and CDR2 as SVGIG (reference sequence). This CDR3 contains 13 residues. In DNA, the CDR3 is TGTGCCTGGAGTGGGACCGGGACTAGCGGAAAGTACTTC. Protein product: CAWSGTGTSGKYF.

The chain links TRBV28 to TRBJ2-7; 14 nucleotides match TRBD2. Per germline, CDR1 MDHEN and CDR2 SYDVKM. The trim removed 4 bases at V and 7 bases at J, leaving 21 bases unmatched. The CDR3 length is 20 residues. CDR3 loop: CASSWAGTSGRRGEGKEQYF. The CDR3 nucleotides are TGTGCCAGCAGTTGGGCCGGGACTAGCGGGAGACGCGGGGAGGGAAAAGAGCAGTACTTC.

The V call is TRBV18, the J call TRBJ1-1; D is unresolved. Germline V gene data show CDR1 as KGHSH and CDR2 as LQKENI. The CDR3 extends over 14 amino acids. V lost 3 bases and J lost 0, with 8 bases in between. CDR3 region: CASSPAGMNTEAFF. The CDR3 coding sequence is TGTGCCAGCTCACCGGCGGGTATGAACACTGAAGCTTTCTTT.

The chain joins TRBV25-1 to TRBJ2-7; D might be TRBD1 (8 bases). CDR1 MGHDK and CDR2 SYGVNS come from the germline V gene. The CDR3 length is 16 residues. Deletions cut 3 bases from V and 3 bases from J, with 18 bases between. CDR3 sequence: CASSERKDREGYEQYF. The CDR3 region has the DNA TGTGCCAGCAGTGAGAGGAAGGACAGGGAGGGCTACGAGCAGTACTTC.

The chain links TRBV10-1 to TRBJ1-1; no reliable D call. Germline CDR1 and CDR2: WNHNN and SYGVQD (reference sequence). This CDR3 spans 14 amino acids. The CDR3 DNA is TGCGAAACACCCGGGGAGGGTACGGGCACTGAAGCTTTCTTT. As protein: CETPGEGTGTEAFF.

The table lists this clone with a few counts. CDR3 residues: CAWNMMATSYNEQFF. Written as DNA, the CDR3 is TGTGCCTGGAATATGATGGCGACTAGTTACAATGAGCAGTTCTTC. The J gene is TRBJ2-1, the V gene TRBV30, with a tentative D call TRBD2 (6 bases). The germline CDR1 and CDR2 sequences are GTSNPN and SVGIG (reference sequence). The CDR3 runs to 15 residues. V dropped 4 bases and J dropped 4 bases, with 17 bases sitting between them.

This sequence joins TRBV7-6 and TRBJ1-1, with 9 bases that match TRBD1. Trimming at V came to 3 bases and at J to 7 bases, leaving 21 bases not matched to a gene. Germline lookup yields CDR1 SGHVS and CDR2 FNYEAQ. This CDR3 comprises 19 residues. The CDR3 sequence is CASSFGNYWDREFLDEAFF. The CDR3 DNA reads TGTGCCAGCAGCTTCGGAAATTACTGGGACAGGGAGTTCCTTGATGAAGCTTTCTTT.

Details on this clone: At the DNA level, this CDR3 is encoded by other sequences in the same sample as well. The rearrangement uses TRBV28 and TRBJ2-3, with 14 bases lining up with TRBD2. The CDR3 runs to 15 residues. The ends lost 10 bases at V and 0 bases at J; junction bases unmatched: 3. Per the germline V gene, CDR1 is MDHEN and CDR2 is SYDVKM. The CDR3 reads CATRLAGGSTDTQYF. Here the CDR3 DNA reads TGTGCCACCCGACTAGCGGGAGGGAGCACAGATACGCAGTATTTT.

The chain links TRBV7-2 to TRBJ2-1, with D maybe TRBD2 (6 bases). V was trimmed by 4 bases and J by 6 bases, leaving 19 bases between them. This CDR3 has 16 amino acids. Germline V lookup: CDR1 SGHTA, CDR2 FQGNSA. CDR3 protein: CASSSKGLLGRNEQFF. In nucleotides, the CDR3 is TGTGCCAGCAGCTCCAAGGGACTCCTTGGGCGCAATGAGCAGTTCTTC.

This chain uses TRBV13 with TRBJ2-7; a weak D match, TRBD2 (5 bases). This CDR3 region has 14 residues. Trimming took 7 bases from V and 6 from J, leaving 19 bases between them. Germline CDR1 and CDR2: PRHDT and FYEKMQ (reference sequence). CDR3 amino acids: CASTSAGVLSEQYF. CDR3 nucleotide sequence: TGTGCCAGCACTTCCGCCGGGGTGCTAAGCGAGCAGTACTTC.

This clone came up a few times. V is TRBV12-2 and J is TRBJ2-1; the D segment call TRBD2 is taken from the table without a DNA check. TRBV12-2 is recorded as a pseudogene. CDR3 length: 16 residues. DNA for the CDR3: TGTGCAAGTCGCTTAGATTATAGAGCGGGGTTGTATGAGCAGTTCTTC. Protein sequence: CASRLDYRAGLYEQFF.

This clone was seen a handful of times. V gene TRBV7-3 combines with J gene TRBJ2-2; D gene ambiguous. The ends were cut back, 1 base at V and 1 base at J, with 10 bases in the middle. In germline, CDR1 is SGHTA, CDR2 FQGTGA. CDR3 size: 16 residues. The CDR3 is CASSLNQVGNTGELFF. CDR3 nucleotide sequence: TGTGCCAGCAGCTTAAATCAGGTTGGGAACACCGGGGAGCTGTTTTTT. The full variable domain, with the rest looked up from reference TRBV7-3 and TRBJ2-2, is GAGVSQTPSNKVTEKGKYVELRCDPISGHTALYWYRQSLGQGPEFLIYFQGTGAADDSGLPNDRFFAVRPEGSVSTLKIQRTERGDSAVYLCASSLNQVGNTGELFFGEGSRLTVL.

The table lists this clone with a count of one. The chain carries TRBV6-5 and TRBJ2-1, with 8 bases lining up with TRBD1. The CDR3 contains 15 residues. The germline gives CDR1 MNHEY, CDR2 SVGAGI. Trimming removed 4 bases from V and 1 base from J; junction bases left unmatched: 3. The CDR3 sequence is CASSSDRGSYNEQFF. CDR3 nucleotides: TGTGCCAGCAGTTCCGACAGGGGATCCTACAATGAGCAGTTCTTC.

The sample holds a few counts of this clone. The gene calls are TRBV28 and TRBJ1-2, with TRBD1 matching over 7 bases. The germline V gene has CDR1 MDHEN and CDR2 SYDVKM. The V segment lost 3 bases and the J segment 4 bases; nucleotides outside the gene matches: 5. This CDR3 contains 14 residues. CDR3 in DNA: TGTGCCAGCAGTTTGGGGACAGTGGGCTATGGCTACACCTTC. Translated, it gives CASSLGTVGYGYTF.